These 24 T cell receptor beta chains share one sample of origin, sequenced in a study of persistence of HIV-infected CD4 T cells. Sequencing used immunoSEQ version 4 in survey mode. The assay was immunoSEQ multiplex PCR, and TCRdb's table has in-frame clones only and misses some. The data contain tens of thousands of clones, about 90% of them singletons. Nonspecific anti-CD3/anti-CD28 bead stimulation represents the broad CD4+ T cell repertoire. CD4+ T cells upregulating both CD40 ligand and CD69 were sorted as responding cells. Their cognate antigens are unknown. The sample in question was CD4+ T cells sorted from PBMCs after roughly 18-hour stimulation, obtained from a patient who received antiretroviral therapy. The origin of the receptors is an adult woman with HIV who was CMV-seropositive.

This chain's CDR3 is CASSPPGGTEAFF. Here the CDR3 DNA reads TGTGCCAGTAGTCCCCCCGGGGGGACTGAAGCTTTCTTT. The chain joins TRBV19 to TRBJ1-1; perhaps TRBD1 as D (5 bases). The V and J ends lost 5 bases and 5 bases respectively, with 12 bases between them. The CDR3 is 13 residues long. The germline gives CDR1 LNHDA, CDR2 SQIVND (reference sequence).

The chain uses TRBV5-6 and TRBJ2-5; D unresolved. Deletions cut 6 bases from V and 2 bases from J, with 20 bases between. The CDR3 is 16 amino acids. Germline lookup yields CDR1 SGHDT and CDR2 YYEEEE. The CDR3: CASNNRPGGPQETQYF. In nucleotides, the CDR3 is TGTGCCAGCAACAACCGACCGGGTGGGCCACAAGAGACCCAGTACTTC.

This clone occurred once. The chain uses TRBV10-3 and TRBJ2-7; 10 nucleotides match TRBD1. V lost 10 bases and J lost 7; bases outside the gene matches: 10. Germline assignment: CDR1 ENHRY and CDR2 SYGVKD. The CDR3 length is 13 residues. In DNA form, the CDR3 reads TGTGCCACCGCAGACAGGGGGCGTCAAGAGCAGTACTTC. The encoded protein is CATADRGRQEQYF.

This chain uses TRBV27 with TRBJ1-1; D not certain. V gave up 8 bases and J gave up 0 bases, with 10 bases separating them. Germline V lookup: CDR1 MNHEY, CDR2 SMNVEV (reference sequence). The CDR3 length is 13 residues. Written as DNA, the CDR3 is TGTGCCAGCGGTGGACGGTTGAACACTGAAGCTTTCTTT. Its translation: CASGGRLNTEAFF.

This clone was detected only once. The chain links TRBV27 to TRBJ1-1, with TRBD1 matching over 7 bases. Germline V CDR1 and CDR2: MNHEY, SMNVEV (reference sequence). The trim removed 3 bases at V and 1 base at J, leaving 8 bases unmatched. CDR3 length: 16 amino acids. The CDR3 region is CASSFYGTATNTEAFF. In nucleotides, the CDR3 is TGTGCCAGCAGTTTCTACGGGACAGCGACGAACACTGAAGCTTTCTTT.

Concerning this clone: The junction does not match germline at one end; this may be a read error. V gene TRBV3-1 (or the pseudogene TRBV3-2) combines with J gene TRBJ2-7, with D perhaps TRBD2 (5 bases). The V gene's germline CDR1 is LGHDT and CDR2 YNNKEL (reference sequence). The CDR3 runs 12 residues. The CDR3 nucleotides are TGTGCCAGCAGCGAAGAGGGCTACGAGCAGTACTTC. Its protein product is CASSEEGYEQYF.

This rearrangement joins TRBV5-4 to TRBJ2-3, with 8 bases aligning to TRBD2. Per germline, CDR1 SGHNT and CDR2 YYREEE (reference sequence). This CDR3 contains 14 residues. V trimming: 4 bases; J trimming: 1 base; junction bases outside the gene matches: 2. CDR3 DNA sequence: TGTGCCAGCAGCCTAGCGGGCCGCACAGATACGCAGTATTTT. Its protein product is CASSLAGRTDTQYF. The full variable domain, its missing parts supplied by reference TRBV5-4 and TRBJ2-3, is ETGVTQSPTHLIKTRGQQVTLRCSSQSGHNTVSWYQQALGQGPQFIFQYYREEENGRGNFPPRFSGLQFPNYSSELNVNALELDDSALYLCASSLAGRTDTQYFGPGTRLTVL.

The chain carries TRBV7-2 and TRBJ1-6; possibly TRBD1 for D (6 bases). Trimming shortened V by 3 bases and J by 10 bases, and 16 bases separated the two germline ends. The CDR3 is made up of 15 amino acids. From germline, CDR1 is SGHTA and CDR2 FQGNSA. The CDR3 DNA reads TGTGCCAGCAGCTTGGACGGACTAGGGGGATCACCCCTCCACTTT. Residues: CASSLDGLGGSPLHF.

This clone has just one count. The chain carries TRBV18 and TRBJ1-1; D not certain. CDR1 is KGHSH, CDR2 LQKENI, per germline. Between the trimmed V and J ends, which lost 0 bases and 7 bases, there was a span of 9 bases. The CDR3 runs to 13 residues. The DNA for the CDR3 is TGTGCCAGCTCACCACCGGTTTTGATTGAAGCTTTCTTT. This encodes CASSPPVLIEAFF. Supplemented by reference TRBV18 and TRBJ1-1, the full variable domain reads NAGVMQNPRHLVRRRGQEARLRCSPMKGHSHVYWYRQLPEEGLKFMVYLQKENIIDESGMPKERFSAEFPKEGPSILRIQQVVRGDSAAYFCASSPPVLIEAFFGQGTRLTVV.

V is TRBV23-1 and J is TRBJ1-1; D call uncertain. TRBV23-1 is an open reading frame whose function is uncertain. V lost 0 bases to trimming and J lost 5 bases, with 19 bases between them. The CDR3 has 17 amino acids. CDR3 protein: CASSQSEGWDEITEAFF. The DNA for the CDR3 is TGCGCCAGCAGTCAATCGGAGGGTTGGGATGAAATAACTGAAGCTTTCTTT.

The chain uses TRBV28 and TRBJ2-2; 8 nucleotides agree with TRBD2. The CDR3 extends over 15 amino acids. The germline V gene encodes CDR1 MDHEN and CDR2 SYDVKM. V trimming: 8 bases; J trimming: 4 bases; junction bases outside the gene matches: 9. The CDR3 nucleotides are TGTGCCAGCCAGGGCGGGGGGTTAGGCACCGGGGAGCTGTTTTTT. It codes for CASQGGGLGTGELFF.

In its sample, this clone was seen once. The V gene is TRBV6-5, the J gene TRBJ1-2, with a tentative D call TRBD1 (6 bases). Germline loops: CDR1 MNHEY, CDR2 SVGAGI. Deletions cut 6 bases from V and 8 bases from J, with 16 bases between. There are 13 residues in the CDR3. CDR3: CASSGTSGGGYTF. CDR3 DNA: TGTGCCAGCAGCGGCACCTCTGGGGGCGGCTACACCTTC.

The CDR3 loop reads CSANRGMNTEAFF. The CDR3 region has the DNA TGCAGCGCCAATAGAGGGATGAACACTGAAGCTTTCTTT. The genes are TRBV29-1 and TRBJ1-1; D is undetermined. V was pared by 7 bases and J by 0 bases, with 12 bases between. The CDR3 is 13 residues long. CDR1 and CDR2 from the germline V gene are SQVTM and ANQGSEA.

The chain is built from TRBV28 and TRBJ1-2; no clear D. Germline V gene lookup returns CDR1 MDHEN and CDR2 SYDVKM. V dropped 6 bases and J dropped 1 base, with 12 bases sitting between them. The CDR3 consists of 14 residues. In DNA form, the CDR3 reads TGTGCCAGCAGCCCCCGGAGAATTAACTATGGCTACACCTTC. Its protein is CASSPRRINYGYTF.

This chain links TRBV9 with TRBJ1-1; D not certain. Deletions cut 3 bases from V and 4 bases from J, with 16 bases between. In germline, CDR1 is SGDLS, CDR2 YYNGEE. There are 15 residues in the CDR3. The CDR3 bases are TGTGCCAGCAGCGCCCGAGCGGGTTTTACCACTGAAGCTTTCTTT. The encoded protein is CASSARAGFTTEAFF.

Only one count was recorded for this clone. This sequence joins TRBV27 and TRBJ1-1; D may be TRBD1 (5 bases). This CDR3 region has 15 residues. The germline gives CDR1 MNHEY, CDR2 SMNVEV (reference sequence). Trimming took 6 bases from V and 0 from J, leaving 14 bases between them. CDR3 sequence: CASRAGDGMNTEAFF. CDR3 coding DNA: TGTGCCAGCAGGGCCGGGGACGGAATGAACACTGAAGCTTTCTTT.

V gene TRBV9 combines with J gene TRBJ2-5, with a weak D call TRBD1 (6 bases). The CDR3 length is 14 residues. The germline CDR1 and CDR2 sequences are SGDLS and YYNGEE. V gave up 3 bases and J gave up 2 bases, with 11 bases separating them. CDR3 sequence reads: CASSAGTIQETQYF. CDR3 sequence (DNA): TGTGCCAGCAGCGCCGGGACAATTCAAGAGACCCAGTACTTC.

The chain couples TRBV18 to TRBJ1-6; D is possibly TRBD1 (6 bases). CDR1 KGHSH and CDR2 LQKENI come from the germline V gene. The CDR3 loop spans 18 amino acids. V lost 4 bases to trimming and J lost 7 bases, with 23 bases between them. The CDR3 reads CASSRGGHPGESNSPLHF. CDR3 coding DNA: TGTGCCAGCTCACGCGGGGGCCACCCGGGAGAGTCAAATTCACCCCTCCACTTT.

The CDR3 coding sequence is TGTGCCAGCAGACTCAGGGGGAACACTGAAGCTTTCTTT. As protein: CASRLRGNTEAFF. This chain uses TRBV28 with TRBJ1-1; perhaps TRBD1 as D (6 bases). V was shortened by 6 bases and J by 1 base, with 9 bases between the two germline ends. From germline, CDR1 is MDHEN and CDR2 SYDVKM. The length of the CDR3 is 13 residues. The whole variable domain, filled in from reference TRBV28 and TRBJ1-1, reads DVKVTQSSRYLVKRTGEKVFLECVQDMDHENMFWYRQDPGLGLRLIYFSYDVKMKEKGDIPEGYSVSREKKERFSLILESASTNQTSMYLCASRLRGNTEAFFGQGTRLTVV.

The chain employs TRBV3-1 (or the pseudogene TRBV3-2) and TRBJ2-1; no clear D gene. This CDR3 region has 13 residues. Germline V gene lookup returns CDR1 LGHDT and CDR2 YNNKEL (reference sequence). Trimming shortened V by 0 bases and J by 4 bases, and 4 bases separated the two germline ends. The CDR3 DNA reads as TGTGCCAGCAGCCAAGACAGATACAATGAGCAGTTCTTC. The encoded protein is CASSQDRYNEQFF.

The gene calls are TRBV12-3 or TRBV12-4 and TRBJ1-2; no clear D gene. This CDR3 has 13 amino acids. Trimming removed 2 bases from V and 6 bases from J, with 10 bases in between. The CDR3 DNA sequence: TGTGCCAGCAGTTTAAGTGGGCACAATGGCTACACCTTC. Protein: CASSLSGHNGYTF.

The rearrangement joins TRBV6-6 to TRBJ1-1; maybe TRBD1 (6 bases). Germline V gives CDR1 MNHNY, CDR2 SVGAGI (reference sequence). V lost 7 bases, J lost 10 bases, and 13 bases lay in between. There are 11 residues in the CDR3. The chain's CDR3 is CASTSQGRAFF. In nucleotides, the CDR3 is TGTGCCAGCACATCACAGGGTAGAGCTTTCTTT.

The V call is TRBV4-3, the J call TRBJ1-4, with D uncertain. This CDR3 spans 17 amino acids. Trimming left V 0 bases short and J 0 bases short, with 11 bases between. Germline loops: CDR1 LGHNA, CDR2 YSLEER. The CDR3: CASSQDPGRTTNEKLFF. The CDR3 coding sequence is TGCGCCAGCAGCCAAGATCCCGGGCGAACAACTAATGAAAAACTGTTTTTT.

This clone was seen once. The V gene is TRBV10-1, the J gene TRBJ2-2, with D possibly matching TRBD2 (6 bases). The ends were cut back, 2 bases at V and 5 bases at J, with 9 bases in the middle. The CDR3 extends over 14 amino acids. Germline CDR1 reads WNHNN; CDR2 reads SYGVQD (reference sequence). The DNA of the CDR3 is TGCGCCAGCAGTGAGCCAGGAGGGACCGGGGAGCTGTTTTTT. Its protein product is CASSEPGGTGELFF.